The clone carrying this TCR beta chain was found many times. This specimen belongs to a study of early T cells in non-severe SARS-CoV-2 infection. Individual cDNA molecules received unique molecular identifiers. In TCRdb, the 5' RACE reads were re-called with MiXCR into one record per CDR3 protein. Of about 110,000 distinct CDR3 sequences in the sample, around 10% are singletons; the top ten hold 6.5% to 8%. Germline values: CDR1 MDHEN, CDR2 SYDVKM. This CDR3 is 15 amino acids long. Trimming shortened V by 3 bases and J by 5 bases, and 16 bases separated the two germline ends. The chain combines TRBV28 with TRBJ1-1; D is possibly TRBD1 (5 bases). The sequenced material came from whole blood. The sequence came from an adult who was a healthcare worker with PCR-confirmed SARS-CoV-2 infection or an uninfected control (not recorded which). In DNA form, the CDR3 reads TGTGCCAGCAGTTTCGCAGGGAAGTTCGAGACTGAAGCTTTCTTT. This gives the protein CASSFAGKFETEAFF.